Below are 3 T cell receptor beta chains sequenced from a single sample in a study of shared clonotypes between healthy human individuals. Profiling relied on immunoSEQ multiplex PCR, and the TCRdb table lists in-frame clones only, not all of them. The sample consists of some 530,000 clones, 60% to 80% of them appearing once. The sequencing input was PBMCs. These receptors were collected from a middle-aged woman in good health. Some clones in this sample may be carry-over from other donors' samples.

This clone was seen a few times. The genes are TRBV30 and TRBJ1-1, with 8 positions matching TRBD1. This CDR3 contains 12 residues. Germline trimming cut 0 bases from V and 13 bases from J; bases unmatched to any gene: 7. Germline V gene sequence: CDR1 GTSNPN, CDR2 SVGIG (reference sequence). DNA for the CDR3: TGTGCCTGGAGTGTATGGCAGGGGGCCGGTTTCTTT. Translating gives CAWSVWQGAGFF.

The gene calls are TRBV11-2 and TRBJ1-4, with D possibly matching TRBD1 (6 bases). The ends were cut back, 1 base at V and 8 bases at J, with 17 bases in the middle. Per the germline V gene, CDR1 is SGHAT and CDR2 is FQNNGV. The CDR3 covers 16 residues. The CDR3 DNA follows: TGTGCCAGCAGCTTAGGACGTGCAGGGGAGAGGGAAAAACTGTTTTTT. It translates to CASSLGRAGEREKLFF.

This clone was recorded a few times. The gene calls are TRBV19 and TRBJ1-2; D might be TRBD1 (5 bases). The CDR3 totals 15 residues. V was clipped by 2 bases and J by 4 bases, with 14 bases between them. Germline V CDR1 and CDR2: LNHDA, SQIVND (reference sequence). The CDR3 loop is CASSILAREGYGYTF. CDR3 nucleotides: TGTGCCAGTAGTATACTGGCCAGGGAAGGCTATGGCTACACCTTC. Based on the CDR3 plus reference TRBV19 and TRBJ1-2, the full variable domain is DGGITQSPKYLFRKEGQNVTLSCEQNLNHDAMYWYRQDPGQGLRLIYYSQIVNDFQKGDIAEGYSVSREKKESFPLTVTSAQKNPTAFYLCASSILAREGYGYTFGSGTRLTVV.